Each of the 30 T cell receptor beta chains below was sequenced from the same sample in a study of beta chain features in type 1 diabetes. Every bit of the isolated RNA underwent reverse transcription, so sequencing read expressed TCRB transcripts. The repertoire was sequenced with immunoSEQ multiplex PCR; TCRdb's copy has only in-frame clones and lacks some. This sample yields 850,000 to 900,000 clones, of which under 20% are seen a single time; 0.02% to 0.025% belongs to the top ten. Sequenced material: naive CD4+ T cells from blood. These receptors were obtained from a woman aged 18-29 years in good health.

A remark on this clone: Other DNA sequences in this specimen translate into the identical CDR3. The V and J genes are TRBV7-2 and TRBJ2-1; 8 nucleotides line up with TRBD2. After removal of 2 bases from V and 4 bases from J, the junction contained 1 base not matched to a gene. The CDR3 covers 14 residues. The germline V gene encodes CDR1 SGHTA and CDR2 FQGNSA. The CDR3 loop is CASSLLAGYNEQFF. The CDR3, as DNA: TGTGCCAGCAGCTTATTAGCGGGATACAATGAGCAGTTCTTC.

The rearrangement links TRBV5-1 to TRBJ2-2; 12 nucleotides match TRBD2. Germline V CDR1 and CDR2: SGHRS, YFSETQ. CDR3 length: 19 amino acids. The V gene end was trimmed by 4 bases and the J gene end by 0 bases; junction bases not matched to a gene: 10. CDR3 nucleotides: TGCGCCAGCAGCCCATTCCCGCGACTAGCGGGGGCGAACACCGGGGAGCTGTTTTTT. This encodes CASSPFPRLAGANTGELFF.

The chain carries TRBV7-2 and TRBJ1-1; D possibly corresponds to TRBD1 (6 bases). V shed 1 base and J shed 0 bases, with 18 bases lying between them. CDR1 and CDR2 from the germline V gene are SGHTA and FQGNSA. The CDR3 is 18 residues long. CDR3 in DNA: TGTGCCAGCAGCTTAGGAGGGGGGTATCTACGGGTGAACACTGAAGCTTTCTTT. It specifies CASSLGGGYLRVNTEAFF.

V gene TRBV18 combines with J gene TRBJ2-1; TRBD2 matches 7 bases. Germline V gene sequence: CDR1 KGHSH, CDR2 LQKENI. V was clipped by 5 bases and J by 4 bases; unmatched bases: 8. The CDR3 has 15 amino acids. This CDR3 is CASSSGTTRYNEQFF. CDR3 DNA: TGTGCCAGCTCATCCGGGACTACCCGATACAATGAGCAGTTCTTC.

V usage is TRBV27 and J usage is TRBJ1-2, with unresolved D. This CDR3 spans 14 amino acids. V was cut by 5 bases and J by 7 bases, with 17 bases left in between. Germline V gene sequence: CDR1 MNHEY, CDR2 SMNVEV (reference sequence). CDR3 protein: CASSPSGSGLGYTF. The CDR3 DNA reads as TGTGCCAGCAGTCCCTCCGGGTCCGGACTTGGCTACACCTTC.

This clone has just a few counts. This chain joins TRBV27 and TRBJ1-2; D not resolved. V lost 2 bases and J lost 3, with 10 bases in between. CDR1 and CDR2 from the germline V gene are MNHEY and SMNVEV (reference sequence). The CDR3 spans 14 residues. The CDR3 here is CASSLPPAHYGYTF. Here the CDR3 DNA reads TGTGCCAGCAGTTTACCTCCGGCCCACTATGGCTACACCTTC.

A remark on this clone: A read error may produce the germline difference seen at one junction end. V is TRBV6-6 and J is TRBJ2-7; 7 bases line up with TRBD1. Germline V gene sequence: CDR1 MNHNY, CDR2 SVGAGI (reference sequence). The CDR3 consists of 13 residues. CDR3 protein: CASSTVTGLLSQF. CDR3 sequence (DNA): TGTGCCAGCAGTACCGTGACAGGGCTCCTTTCCCAGTTC.

The chain has TRBV28 and TRBJ1-1; D may be TRBD1 (5 bases). V was shortened by 7 bases and J by 3 bases, with 15 bases between the two germline ends. In germline, CDR1 is MDHEN, CDR2 SYDVKM. This CDR3 has 14 residues. Here the CDR3 DNA reads TGTGCCAGCACCGTCGGGACCTCGGACACTGAAGCTTTCTTT. This gives the protein CASTVGTSDTEAFF.

The chain is built from TRBV9 and TRBJ2-7; the D gene could be TRBD1 or TRBD2 (5 bases each). This CDR3 is 15 amino acids long. The germline V gene has CDR1 SGDLS and CDR2 YYNGEE. Between the trimmed V and J ends, which lost 0 bases and 3 bases, there was a span of 13 bases. The CDR3 DNA is TGTGCCAGCAGCGTAGGCCTTTCGGGGCTCTACGAGCAGTACTTC. Protein product: CASSVGLSGLYEQYF. Together with reference TRBV9 and TRBJ2-7, the CDR3 gives the full variable domain: DSGVTQTPKHLITATGQRVTLRCSPRSGDLSVYWYQQSLDQGLQFLIQYYNGEERAKGNILERFSAQQFPDLHSELNLSSLELGDSALYFCASSVGLSGLYEQYFGPGTRLTVT.

This clone was seen only once. The chain links TRBV5-4 to TRBJ2-7; 7 nucleotides line up with TRBD1. Germline trimming cut 4 bases from V and 0 bases from J; bases unmatched to any gene: 4. This CDR3 region has 14 residues. Germline assignment: CDR1 SGHNT and CDR2 YYREEE (reference sequence). As DNA, the CDR3 is TGTGCCAGCAGCCAATGGGACAGCTCCTACGAGCAGTACTTC. It translates to CASSQWDSSYEQYF.

V is TRBV9 and J is TRBJ2-1, with unresolved D. The CDR3 is 16 residues long. Trimming pared 4 bases from V and 0 bases from J, leaving 14 bases between. In germline, CDR1 is SGDLS, CDR2 YYNGEE. The CDR3 reads CASSPTGQLSYNEQFF. The CDR3 DNA follows: TGTGCCAGCAGCCCCACCGGGCAGCTCTCCTACAATGAGCAGTTCTTC.

This clone was detected a few times. The chain employs TRBV18 and TRBJ2-7, with 8 positions matching TRBD2. V lost 3 bases to trimming and J lost 3 bases; unmatched junction nucleotides: 10. Per the germline V gene, CDR1 is KGHSH and CDR2 is LQKENI. The CDR3 contains 16 residues. CDR3 nucleotides: TGTGCCAGCTCACCCCCCGGGGGGGAGGGCCTCTACGAGCAGTACTTC. This encodes CASSPPGGEGLYEQYF.

The chain joins TRBV5-1 to TRBJ2-1; 7 bases agree with TRBD2. The CDR3 contains 15 residues. V shed 0 bases, J shed 4 bases, and the junction held 4 bases outside the gene matches. CDR1 is SGHRS and CDR2 is YFSETQ in the germline V gene. CDR3 region: CASSLVPGGYNEQFF. The CDR3 coding sequence is TGCGCCAGCAGCTTGGTACCGGGAGGTTACAATGAGCAGTTCTTC.

This clone was observed a handful of times. This chain joins TRBV4-3 and TRBJ2-1, with a tentative D call TRBD2 (5 bases). Germline V CDR1 and CDR2: LGHNA, YSLEER. The CDR3 loop spans 13 amino acids. V was pared by 3 bases and J by 2 bases, with 5 bases between. The CDR3 nucleotides are TGCGCCAGCAGCCACGGGGCCTACAATGAGCAGTTCTTC. Residues: CASSHGAYNEQFF.

The genes are TRBV2 and TRBJ1-2; 7 nucleotides match TRBD1. The CDR3 spans 13 residues. Germline trimming cut 6 bases from V and 6 bases from J; bases unmatched to any gene: 7. Germline V gives CDR1 SNHLY, CDR2 FYNNEI. The CDR3 DNA reads TGTGCCAGCAGAAGAGGAGGACAGGATGGCTACACCTTC. Translation: CASRRGGQDGYTF.

The chain carries TRBV15 and TRBJ2-7; 9 positions agree with TRBD1. The CDR3 loop spans 15 amino acids. In germline, CDR1 is LNHNV, CDR2 YYDKDF (reference sequence). V lost 6 bases to trimming and J lost 0 bases; unmatched junction nucleotides: 6. The CDR3 nucleotides read TGTGCCACCAGTACCGGGACAGGGCCCTCCTACGAGCAGTACTTC. It is translated as CATSTGTGPSYEQYF.

This clone was counted a few times. The rearrangement links TRBV15 to TRBJ2-1, with unresolved D. This CDR3 contains 14 residues. Between the trimmed V and J ends, which lost 3 bases and 4 bases, there was a span of 10 bases. Germline V gene data show CDR1 as LNHNV and CDR2 as YYDKDF (reference sequence). CDR3 in amino acids: CATSSALGYNEQFF. The CDR3 DNA reads TGTGCCACCAGCAGCGCTTTAGGGTACAATGAGCAGTTCTTC. The full variable domain, completed using reference TRBV15 and TRBJ2-1, is DAMVIQNPRYQVTQFGKPVTLSCSQTLNHNVMYWYQQKSSQAPKLLFHYYDKDFNNEADTPDNFQSRRPNTSFCFLDIRSPGLGDTAMYLCATSSALGYNEQFFGPGTRLTVL.

This clone was seen only a few times. The V call is TRBV18, the J call TRBJ1-3, with 7 bases identical to TRBD1. After removal of 3 bases from V and 1 base from J, the junction contained 3 bases not matched to a gene. CDR1 and CDR2 (germline): KGHSH, LQKENI. The CDR3 covers 15 residues. CDR3 bases: TGTGCCAGCTCACCGACAGGGAAATCTGGAAACACCATATATTTT. This gives the protein CASSPTGKSGNTIYF. Based on the CDR3 plus reference TRBV18 and TRBJ1-3, the full variable domain is NAGVMQNPRHLVRRRGQEARLRCSPMKGHSHVYWYRQLPEEGLKFMVYLQKENIIDESGMPKERFSAEFPKEGPSILRIQQVVRGDSAAYFCASSPTGKSGNTIYFGEGSWLTVV.

This clone was recorded a few times. The chain uses TRBV28 and TRBJ1-4, with D maybe TRBD1 (6 bases). Between the trimmed V and J ends, which lost 5 bases and 5 bases, there was a span of 15 bases. This CDR3 has 15 residues. Germline V gene sequence: CDR1 MDHEN, CDR2 SYDVKM. The CDR3 loop reads CASSLAGTQNEKLFF. CDR3 nucleotide sequence: TGTGCCAGCAGTCTAGCCGGGACACAGAATGAAAAACTGTTTTTT.

This chain links TRBV9 with TRBJ1-1, with unresolved D. The CDR3 sequence is 15 residues long. CDR1 is SGDLS and CDR2 is YYNGEE in the germline V gene. V was cut by 0 bases and J by 3 bases, with 12 bases left in between. CDR3 coding DNA: TGTGCCAGCAGCGTAGGACAAGCACAACACACTGAAGCTTTCTTT. Translating it yields CASSVGQAQHTEAFF.

This clone was picked up one time. The gene calls are TRBV7-9 and TRBJ2-2; D is unclear. Trimming took off 1 base at V and 1 base at J, with 4 bases between the two ends. The CDR3 has 14 amino acids. Germline lookup yields CDR1 SEHNR and CDR2 FQNEAQ (reference sequence). Here the CDR3 DNA reads TGTGCCAGCAGCTTAGTCAAGAACACCGGGGAGCTGTTTTTT. It specifies CASSLVKNTGELFF.

The rearrangement uses TRBV29-1 and TRBJ2-1; 7 bases align to TRBD1. The CDR3 contains 13 residues. V lost 7 bases to trimming and J lost 4 bases; unmatched junction nucleotides: 7. The V gene's germline CDR1 is SQVTM and CDR2 ANQGSEA. The CDR3, as DNA: TGCAGCGGGGGACAGCCCTTATACAATGAGCAGTTCTTC. Its translation: CSGGQPLYNEQFF.

This clone was recorded a few times. The genes are TRBV29-1 and TRBJ2-7; D is perhaps TRBD1 (6 bases). The V end was cut by 7 bases, the J end by 3 bases, with 22 bases between. This CDR3 has 15 amino acids. Germline V gene lookup returns CDR1 SQVTM and CDR2 ANQGSEA. Written as DNA, the CDR3 is TGCAGCGCGCTATTTCAGGGGAAATATCGCTACGAGCAGTACTTC. Amino acid sequence: CSALFQGKYRYEQYF.

J is TRBJ2-1 and V is TRBV13; 11 bases agree with TRBD2. CDR1 and CDR2 (germline): PRHDT, FYEKMQ (reference sequence). J was trimmed by 8 bases and V by 8 bases; bases with no gene match: 11. The CDR3 extends over 15 amino acids. The CDR3 coding sequence is TGTGCCAGCCAAGTAGCGGGAGGGAGGAGGGATGAGCAGTTCTTC. This codes for CASQVAGGRRDEQFF.

This clone has just a few counts. V is TRBV6-6 and J is TRBJ2-7; D unresolved. This CDR3 contains 12 residues. The V end lost 4 bases, the J end lost 3 bases, and 7 bases lay between the germline ends. The germline V gene has CDR1 MNHNY and CDR2 SVGAGI (reference sequence). CDR3 nucleotide sequence: TGTGCCAGCAGTTCCGACTTCTACGAGCAGTACTTC. Protein sequence: CASSSDFYEQYF.

This chain connects TRBV5-1 to TRBJ2-2; possible D gene TRBD2, 5 bases. This CDR3 has 14 amino acids. Trimming removed 4 bases from V and 6 bases from J, with 13 bases in between. Germline lookup yields CDR1 SGHRS and CDR2 YFSETQ. The CDR3 nucleotides read TGCGCCAGCAGCCCACCAGCGGACGCCGGGGAGCTGTTTTTT. It is translated as CASSPPADAGELFF.

This clone was detected only a few times. V and J are TRBV5-1 and TRBJ1-2, with 7 bases identical to TRBD1. This CDR3 spans 14 amino acids. V was pared by 3 bases and J by 6 bases, with 8 bases of the junction left unmatched. Germline CDR1 is SGHRS and CDR2 is YFSETQ. The DNA for the CDR3 is TGCGCCAGCAGCTCTTCTTATACAGGGGATGGCTACACCTTC. This encodes CASSSSYTGDGYTF.

Only a few counts were recorded for this clone. V is TRBV29-1 and J is TRBJ2-1; D is unclear. This CDR3 spans 13 amino acids. Trimming cost V 6 bases and J 1 base, with 10 bases left between them. The germline CDR1 and CDR2 sequences are SQVTM and ANQGSEA. The CDR3 sequence is CSVDDESYNEQFF. DNA for the CDR3: TGCAGCGTCGATGATGAATCCTACAATGAGCAGTTCTTC.

The rearrangement uses TRBV2 and TRBJ1-5; TRBD1 matches 9 bases. The germline V gene has CDR1 SNHLY and CDR2 FYNNEI. CDR3 length: 13 amino acids. The ends lost 6 bases at V and 5 bases at J; junction bases unmatched: 2. The CDR3 region has the DNA TGTGCCAGCAGCTGGACAGGGGATCAGCCCCAGCATTTT. Protein: CASSWTGDQPQHF.

This clone turned up a few times. This rearrangement joins TRBV9 to TRBJ2-1; 12 bases are shared with TRBD1. CDR3 length: 15 amino acids. Germline V gene data show CDR1 as SGDLS and CDR2 as YYNGEE. V was pared by 3 bases and J by 7 bases, with 5 bases of the junction left unmatched. The CDR3 sequence is CASSAGTGGRNEQFF. The CDR3 bases are TGTGCCAGCAGCGCCGGGACAGGGGGCCGAAATGAGCAGTTCTTC.